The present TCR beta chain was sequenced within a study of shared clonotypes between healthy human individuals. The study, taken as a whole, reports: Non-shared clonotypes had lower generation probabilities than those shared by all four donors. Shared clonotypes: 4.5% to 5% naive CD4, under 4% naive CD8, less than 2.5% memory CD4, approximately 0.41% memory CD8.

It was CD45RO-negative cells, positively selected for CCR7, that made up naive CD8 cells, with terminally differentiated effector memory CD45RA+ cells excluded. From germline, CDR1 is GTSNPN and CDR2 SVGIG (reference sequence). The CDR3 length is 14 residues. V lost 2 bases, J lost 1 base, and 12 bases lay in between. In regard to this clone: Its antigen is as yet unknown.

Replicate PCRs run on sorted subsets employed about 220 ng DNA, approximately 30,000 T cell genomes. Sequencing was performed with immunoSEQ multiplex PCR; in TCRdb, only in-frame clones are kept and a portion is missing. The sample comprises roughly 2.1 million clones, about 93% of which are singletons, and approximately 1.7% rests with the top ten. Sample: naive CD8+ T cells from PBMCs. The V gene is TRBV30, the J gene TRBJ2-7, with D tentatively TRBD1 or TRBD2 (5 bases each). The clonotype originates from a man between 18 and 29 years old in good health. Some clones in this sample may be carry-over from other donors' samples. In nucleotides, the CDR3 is TGTGCCTGGAGTTACGGGGCCTATTCCTACGAGCAGTACTTC. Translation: CAWSYGAYSYEQYF.